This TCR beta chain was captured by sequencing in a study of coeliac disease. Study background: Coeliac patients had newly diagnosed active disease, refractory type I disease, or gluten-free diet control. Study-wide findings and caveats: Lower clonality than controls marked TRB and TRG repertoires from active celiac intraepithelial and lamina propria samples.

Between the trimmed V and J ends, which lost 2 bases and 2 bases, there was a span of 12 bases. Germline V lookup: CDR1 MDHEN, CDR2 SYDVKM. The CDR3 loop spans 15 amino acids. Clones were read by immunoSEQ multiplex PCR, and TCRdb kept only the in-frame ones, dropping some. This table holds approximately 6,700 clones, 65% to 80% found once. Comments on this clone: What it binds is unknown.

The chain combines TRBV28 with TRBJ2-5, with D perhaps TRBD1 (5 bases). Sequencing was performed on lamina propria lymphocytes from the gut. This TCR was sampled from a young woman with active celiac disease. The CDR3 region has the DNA TGTGCCAGCAGTTTACCTAGTAGGGGTCAAGAGACCCAGTACTTC. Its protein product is CASSLPSRGQETQYF. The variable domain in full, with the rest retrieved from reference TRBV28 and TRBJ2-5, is DVKVTQSSRYLVKRTGEKVFLECVQDMDHENMFWYRQDPGLGLRLIYFSYDVKMKEKGDIPEGYSVSREKKERFSLILESASTNQTSMYLCASSLPSRGQETQYFGPGTRLLVL.